The sequence of this T cell receptor (beta chain) was determined in a study of blood T cell repertoires in COVID-19 (dated by TCRdb to the early 2020s). Study-wide context: Samples from collaborators originated in the United States, Italy and Spain and spanned both the acute and convalescent phases of COVID-19. Where HLA class I and class II types were available, the types were taken from metadata supplied by the sample provider, not from assay-based typing. The repertoires were released in a freely available public database intended as a resource for research on the immune response to SARS-CoV-2. Nearly every sample came with metadata listing a de-identified subject ID, COVID-19 status, age in years and sex. Samples came from the ongoing ImmuneRACE study (first 160 participants) plus 1,254 subjects from 6 global collaborators. The material from the prospective study consisted of cDNA or gDNA derived from T cells, B-cell-depleted T cells, or PBMCs. Deeply sampled blood TCRbeta repertoires from subjects exposed to, actively infected with, or recovered from COVID-19 were included in the dataset.

Enrolling through a virtual design, the prospective study's participants ranged in age from roughly 18 to 100 years and lived across 24 United States geographic areas. Cohort assignment in the prospective study relied on participant-reported clinical history from a screening survey and a study questionnaire. Recovered participants in ImmuneRACE Cohort 3 were defined by two consecutive negative NP/OP PCR tests, clearance by a healthcare professional, or resolution of symptoms. Each participant in the prospective study had whole blood, serum and a nasopharyngeal or oropharyngeal swab collected by mobile phlebotomists. Over an approximately 2-month period, participants in the prospective study had the option of providing additional blood draws and questionnaires. Blood samples from the prospective study were shipped frozen or at room temperature prior to DNA extraction. TCRbeta CDR3 regions were amplified from genomic DNA by means of the immunoSEQ Assay, a bias-controlled multiplex PCR. Regarding the original processing steps: Within the assay, amplification of reference gene primers was used to estimate how many nucleated cells each sample contained. Sequence reads were collapsed and filtered to measure the absolute abundance of every unique TCRbeta CDR3 rearrangement. For each sample, productive Simpson clonality was calculated as the square root of Simpson's diversity index over productive rearrangements. In TCRdb, the immuneACCESS table is reduced to in-frame sequences with V and J assigned. These tables do not hold every clone; where another copy was compared, an unresolved V gene accounts for under half, and the others remain unexplained. That table furnishes V, J and clone size, whereas the DNA furnished D and trimming. The sample table lists a few hundred thousand clones, roughly 84% of them with a count of one. The ten largest make up 0.9% to 1.2% of the sample.

Notes on this clone: Its cognate antigen has yet to be identified. Within one base of it there is no much larger clone, and no base qualities were kept.

What the work shows at the level of the full study, not this receptor alone: The quantity of clinical and demographic metadata differed by source and by participant and was supplied without curation.

The germline V gene yields SGHRS for CDR1 and YFSETQ for CDR2. Between the V and J ends, shortened by 4 bases and 8 bases respectively, the junction contains 24 bases. CDR3 length: 16 amino acids, cysteine to phenylalanine. Just CDR3 DNA is preserved here, 48 bases in frame from base 1. The clonotype originates from a woman in her 30s who had recovered from COVID-19. Recombination linked TRBV5-1 to TRBJ1-2, with no confident D gene call. The material sequenced was PBMCs or T cells enriched from blood (not recorded which). The nucleotides are TGCGCCAGCAGCGAGGACGTAGGGCAGCCGACGGGGGGCTACACCTTC. Translation gives CASSEDVGQPTGGYTF.